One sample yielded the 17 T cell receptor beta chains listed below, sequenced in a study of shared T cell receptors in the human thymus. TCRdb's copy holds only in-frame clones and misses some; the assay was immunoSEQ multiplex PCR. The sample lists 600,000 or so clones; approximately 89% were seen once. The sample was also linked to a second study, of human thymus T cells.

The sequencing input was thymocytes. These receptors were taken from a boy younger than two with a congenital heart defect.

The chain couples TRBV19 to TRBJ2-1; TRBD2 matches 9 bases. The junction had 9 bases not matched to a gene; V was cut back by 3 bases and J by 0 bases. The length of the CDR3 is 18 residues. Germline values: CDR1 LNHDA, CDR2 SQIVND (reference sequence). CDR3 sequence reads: CASSMWLAGCPSYNEQFF. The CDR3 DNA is TGTGCCAGTAGTATGTGGCTAGCGGGATGCCCCTCCTACAATGAGCAGTTCTTC.

Here the CDR3 reads CASSTLDRAYEKLFF. Here the CDR3 DNA reads TGTGCCAGCAGTACCCTCGACAGGGCTTATGAAAAACTGTTTTTT. The chain recombines TRBV28 with TRBJ1-4; 7 bases align to TRBD1. V shed 5 bases and J 6 bases; nucleotides not matched to a gene: 9. The CDR3 runs 15 residues. CDR1 and CDR2 from the germline V gene are MDHEN and SYDVKM.

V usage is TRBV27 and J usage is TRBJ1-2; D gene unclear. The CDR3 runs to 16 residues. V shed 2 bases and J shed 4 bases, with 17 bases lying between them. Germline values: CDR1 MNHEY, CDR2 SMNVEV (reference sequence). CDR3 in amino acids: CASSLRASREGYGYTF. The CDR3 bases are TGTGCCAGCAGTTTAAGGGCTTCTAGGGAGGGCTATGGCTACACCTTC.

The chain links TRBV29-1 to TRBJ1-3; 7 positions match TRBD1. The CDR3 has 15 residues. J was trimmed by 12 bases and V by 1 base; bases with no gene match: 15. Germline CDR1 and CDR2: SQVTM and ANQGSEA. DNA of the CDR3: TGCAGCGTTGAAGCACAGGGGAGAACGGAAACAAGCATATATTTT. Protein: CSVEAQGRTETSIYF.

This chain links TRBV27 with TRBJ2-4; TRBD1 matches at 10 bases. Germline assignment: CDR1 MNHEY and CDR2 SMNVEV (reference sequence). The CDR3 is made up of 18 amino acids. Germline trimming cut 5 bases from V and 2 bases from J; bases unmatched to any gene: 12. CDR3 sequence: CASSPDRGQRISKNIQYF. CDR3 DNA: TGTGCCAGCAGTCCAGACAGGGGGCAGAGGATTTCCAAAAACATTCAGTACTTC.

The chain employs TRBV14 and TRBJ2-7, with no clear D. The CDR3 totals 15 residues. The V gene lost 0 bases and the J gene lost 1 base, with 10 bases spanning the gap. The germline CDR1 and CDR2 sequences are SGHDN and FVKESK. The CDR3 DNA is TGTGCCAGCAGCCAAGATAGAGTAGAGTCCTACGAGCAGTACTTC. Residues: CASSQDRVESYEQYF.

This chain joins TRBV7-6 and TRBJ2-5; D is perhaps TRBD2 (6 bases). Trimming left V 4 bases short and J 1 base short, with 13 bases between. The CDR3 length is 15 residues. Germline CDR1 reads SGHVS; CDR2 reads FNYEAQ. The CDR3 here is CASSYGRGLQETQYF. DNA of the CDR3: TGTGCCAGCAGCTACGGGCGGGGCCTCCAAGAGACCCAGTACTTC.

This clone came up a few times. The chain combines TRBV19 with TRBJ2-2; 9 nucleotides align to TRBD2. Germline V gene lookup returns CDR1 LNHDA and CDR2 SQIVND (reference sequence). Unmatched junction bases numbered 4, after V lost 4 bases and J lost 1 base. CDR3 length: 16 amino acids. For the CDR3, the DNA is TGTGCCAGTAGTAGGGGAGCGGGAGGGAACACCGGGGAGCTGTTTTTT. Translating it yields CASSRGAGGNTGELFF.

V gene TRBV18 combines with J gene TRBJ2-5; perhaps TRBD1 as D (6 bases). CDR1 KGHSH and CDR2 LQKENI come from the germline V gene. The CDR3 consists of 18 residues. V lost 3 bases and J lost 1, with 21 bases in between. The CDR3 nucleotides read TGTGCCAGCTCACCCCTGATGGTAGTTACAGGGACCCAAGAGACCCAGTACTTC. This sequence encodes CASSPLMVVTGTQETQYF.

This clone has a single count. CDR3 amino acids: CASSETLTSGSYEQYF. Here the CDR3 DNA reads TGTGCCAGCAGTGAAACTCTGACTAGCGGGAGTTACGAGCAGTACTTC. The V and J genes are TRBV2 and TRBJ2-7; TRBD2 matches at 12 bases. Trimming cost V 2 bases and J 4 bases; bases outside gene matches: 6. The CDR3 has 16 residues. Germline CDR1 is SNHLY and CDR2 is FYNNEI.

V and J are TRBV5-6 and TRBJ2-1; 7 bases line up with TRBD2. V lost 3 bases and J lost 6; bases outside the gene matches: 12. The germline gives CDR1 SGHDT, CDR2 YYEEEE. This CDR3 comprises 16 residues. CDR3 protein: CASSYRLAPTSNEQFF. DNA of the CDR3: TGTGCCAGCAGCTACCGACTAGCCCCCACGTCCAATGAGCAGTTCTTC.

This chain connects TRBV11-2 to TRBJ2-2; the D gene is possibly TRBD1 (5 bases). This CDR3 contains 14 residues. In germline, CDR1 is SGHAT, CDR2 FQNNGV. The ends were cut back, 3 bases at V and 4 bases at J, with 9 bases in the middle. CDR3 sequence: CASSLTDGTGELFF. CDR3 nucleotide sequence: TGTGCCAGCAGCTTGACAGACGGCACCGGGGAGCTGTTTTTT. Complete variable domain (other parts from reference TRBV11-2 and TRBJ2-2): EAGVAQSPRYKIIEKRQSVAFWCNPISGHATLYWYQQILGQGPKLLIQFQNNGVVDDSQLPKDRFSAERLKGVDSTLKIQPAKLEDSAVYLCASSLTDGTGELFFGEGSRLTVL.

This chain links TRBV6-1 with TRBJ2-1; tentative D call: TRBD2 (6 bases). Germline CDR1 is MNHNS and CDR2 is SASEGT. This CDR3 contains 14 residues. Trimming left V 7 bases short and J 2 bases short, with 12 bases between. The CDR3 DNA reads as TGTGCCAGCATCTCGGGACTCCCCTACAATGAGCAGTTCTTC. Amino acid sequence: CASISGLPYNEQFF.

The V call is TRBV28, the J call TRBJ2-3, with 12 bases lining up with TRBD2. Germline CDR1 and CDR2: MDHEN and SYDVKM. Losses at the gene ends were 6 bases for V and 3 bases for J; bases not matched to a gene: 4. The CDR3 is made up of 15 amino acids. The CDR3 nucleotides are TGTGCCAGCAGACGACTAGCGGGAGAGACAGATACGCAGTATTTT. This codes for CASRRLAGETDTQYF.

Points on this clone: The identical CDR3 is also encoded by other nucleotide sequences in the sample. The CDR3: CASSPGDSYNSPLHF. CDR3 bases: TGTGCCAGCAGCCCAGGGGACTCCTATAATTCACCCCTCCACTTT. The genes are TRBV7-2 and TRBJ1-6; D may be TRBD1 (6 bases). Germline V gene lookup returns CDR1 SGHTA and CDR2 FQGNSA. Trimming left V 5 bases short and J 0 bases short, with 8 bases between. CDR3 size: 15 residues.

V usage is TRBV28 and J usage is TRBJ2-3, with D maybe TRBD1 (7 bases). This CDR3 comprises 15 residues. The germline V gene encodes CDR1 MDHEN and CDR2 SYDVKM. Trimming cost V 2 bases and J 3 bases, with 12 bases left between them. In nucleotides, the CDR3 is TGTGCCAGCAGTTTACCAGGGGGGACAACAGATACGCAGTATTTT. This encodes CASSLPGGTTDTQYF.

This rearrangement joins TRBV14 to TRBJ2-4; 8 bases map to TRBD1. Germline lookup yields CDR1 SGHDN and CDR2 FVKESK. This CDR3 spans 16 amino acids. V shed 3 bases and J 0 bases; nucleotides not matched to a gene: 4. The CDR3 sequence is CASSQGGQAAKNIQYF. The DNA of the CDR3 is TGTGCCAGCAGCCAGGGGGGACAGGCAGCCAAAAACATTCAGTACTTC.